The clone carrying this T cell receptor beta chain was counted a single time. As yet, its antigen is unknown. The data originate from a study of response to subunit inactivated influenza vaccine. The study, taken as a whole, reports: The authors put forward the suggestion that each seasonal influenza vaccination may bring in only a limited number of new T cells.

Germline loops: CDR1 KGHSH, CDR2 LQKENI. Germline trimming cut 1 base from V and 5 bases from J; bases unmatched to any gene: 6. The CDR3 extends over 15 amino acids. TCRdb processed the RT-PCR reads anew with MiXCR; each CDR3 protein has one entry. The table shows about 520,000 distinct CDR3 sequences, with about 25% occurring only once. The gene calls are TRBV18 and TRBJ2-5; 8 bases line up with TRBD2. This sample comprised CD4+ T cells sorted from PBMCs, obtained less than 6 days after vaccination. This TCR was sampled from a man aged 45-60 years who received an inactivated influenza vaccine. CDR3 coding DNA: TGTGCCAGCTCACCACGTAGCGGGGAACCGGAGACCCAGTACTTC. This sequence encodes CASSPRSGEPETQYF.